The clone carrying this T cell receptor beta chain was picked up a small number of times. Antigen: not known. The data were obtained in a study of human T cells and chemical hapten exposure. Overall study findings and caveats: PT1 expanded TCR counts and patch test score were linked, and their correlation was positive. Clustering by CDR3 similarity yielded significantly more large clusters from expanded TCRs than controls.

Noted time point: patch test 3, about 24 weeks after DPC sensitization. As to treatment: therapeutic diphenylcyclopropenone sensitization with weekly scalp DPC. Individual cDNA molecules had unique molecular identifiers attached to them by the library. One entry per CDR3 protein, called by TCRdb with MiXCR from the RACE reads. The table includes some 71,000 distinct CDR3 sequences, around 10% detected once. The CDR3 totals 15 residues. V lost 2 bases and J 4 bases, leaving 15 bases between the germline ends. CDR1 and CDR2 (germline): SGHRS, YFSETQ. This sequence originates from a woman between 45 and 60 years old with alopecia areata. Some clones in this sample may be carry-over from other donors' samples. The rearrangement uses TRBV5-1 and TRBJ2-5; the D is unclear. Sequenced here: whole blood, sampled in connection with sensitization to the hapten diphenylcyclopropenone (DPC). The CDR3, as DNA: TGCGCCAGCAGCTTTTCCCCGGGTTCCGGAGAGACCCAGTACTTC. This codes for CASSFSPGSGETQYF.